This section outlines one TCR beta chain sequence together with its context. What it binds is unknown. This sample stems from a study of identical twins. TCRdb passed the 5' RACE reads through MiXCR, listing each CDR3 protein once. The sample holds more than 1.5 million distinct CDR3 sequences, roughly a third seen once. The study, taken as a whole, reports: Models underpredicted monozygotic twin sharing of out-of-frame TCR alpha.

This CDR3 has 13 amino acids. The V segment lost 0 bases and the J segment 15 bases; nucleotides outside the gene matches: 9. Germline-derived CDR1 and CDR2 are DFQATT and SNEGSKA (reference sequence). The source of this sequence is a newborn girl in good health. The source material was cord blood. The gene calls are TRBV20-1 and TRBJ2-1, with 9 nucleotides matching TRBD2. This CDR3 reads CSARDGRGTSLFF. The CDR3 DNA reads TGCAGTGCTAGAGATGGGCGAGGGACTAGCCTGTTCTTC.